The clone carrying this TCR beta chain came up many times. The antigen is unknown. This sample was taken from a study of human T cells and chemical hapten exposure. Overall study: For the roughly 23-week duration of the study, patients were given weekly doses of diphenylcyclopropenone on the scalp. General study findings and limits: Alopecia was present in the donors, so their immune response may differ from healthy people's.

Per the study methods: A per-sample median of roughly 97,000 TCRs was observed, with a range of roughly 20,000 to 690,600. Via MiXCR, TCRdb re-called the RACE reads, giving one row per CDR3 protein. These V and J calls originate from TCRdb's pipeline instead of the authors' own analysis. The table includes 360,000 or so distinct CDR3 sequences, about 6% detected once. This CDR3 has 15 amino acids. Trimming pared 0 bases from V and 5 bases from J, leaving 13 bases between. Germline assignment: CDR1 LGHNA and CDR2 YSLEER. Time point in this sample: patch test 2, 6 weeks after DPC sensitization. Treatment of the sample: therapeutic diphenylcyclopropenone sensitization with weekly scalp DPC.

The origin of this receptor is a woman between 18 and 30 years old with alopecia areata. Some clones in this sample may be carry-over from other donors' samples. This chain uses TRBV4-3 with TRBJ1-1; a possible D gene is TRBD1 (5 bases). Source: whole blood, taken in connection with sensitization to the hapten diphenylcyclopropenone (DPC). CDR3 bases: TGCGCCAGCAGCCAAGATGCCGGGGCCCGGACTGAAGCTTTCTTT. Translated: CASSQDAGARTEAFF.